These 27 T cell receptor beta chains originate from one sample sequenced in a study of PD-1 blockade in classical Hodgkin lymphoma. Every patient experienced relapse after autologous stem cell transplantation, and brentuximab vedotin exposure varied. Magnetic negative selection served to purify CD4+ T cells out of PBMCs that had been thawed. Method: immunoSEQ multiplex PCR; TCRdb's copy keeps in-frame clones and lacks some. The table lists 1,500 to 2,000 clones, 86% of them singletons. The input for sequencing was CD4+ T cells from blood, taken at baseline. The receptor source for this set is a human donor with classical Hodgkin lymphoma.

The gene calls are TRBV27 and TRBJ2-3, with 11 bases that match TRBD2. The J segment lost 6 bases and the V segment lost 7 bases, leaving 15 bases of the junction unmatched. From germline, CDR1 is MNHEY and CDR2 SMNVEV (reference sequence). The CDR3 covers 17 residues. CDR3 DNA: TGTGCCAGCAATAGGGGGATAGCGGGAGGGCCGGGGGATACGCAGTATTTT. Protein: CASNRGIAGGPGDTQYF.

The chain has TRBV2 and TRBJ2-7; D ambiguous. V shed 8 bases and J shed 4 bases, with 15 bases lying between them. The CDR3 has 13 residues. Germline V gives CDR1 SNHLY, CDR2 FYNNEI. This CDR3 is CASGQLRIYEQYF. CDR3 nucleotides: TGTGCCAGCGGTCAGCTCCGAATTTACGAGCAGTACTTC.

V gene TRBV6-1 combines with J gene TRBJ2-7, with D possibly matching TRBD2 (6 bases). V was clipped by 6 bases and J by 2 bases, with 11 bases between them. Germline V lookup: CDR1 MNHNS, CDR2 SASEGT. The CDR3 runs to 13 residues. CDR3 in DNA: TGTGCCAGCAGGTTCGGCGGGACCTACGAGCAGTACTTC. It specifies CASRFGGTYEQYF.

The CDR3 loop reads CASSLAGQPPYEQYF. The CDR3 coding sequence is TGTGCCAGCAGCCTTGCGGGACAGCCACCCTACGAGCAGTACTTC. V is TRBV14 and J is TRBJ2-7; D possibly corresponds to TRBD1 (7 bases). Looked up from germline, CDR1 is SGHDN and CDR2 is FVKESK. V was clipped by 4 bases and J by 2 bases, with 15 bases between them. The CDR3 runs 15 residues.

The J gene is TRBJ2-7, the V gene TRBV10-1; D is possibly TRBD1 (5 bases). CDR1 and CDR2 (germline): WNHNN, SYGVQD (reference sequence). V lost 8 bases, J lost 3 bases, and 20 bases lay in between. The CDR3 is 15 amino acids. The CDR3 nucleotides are TGCGCCAGCGGTAGGCAGGGCCGGATCTACTACGAGCAGTACTTC. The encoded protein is CASGRQGRIYYEQYF.

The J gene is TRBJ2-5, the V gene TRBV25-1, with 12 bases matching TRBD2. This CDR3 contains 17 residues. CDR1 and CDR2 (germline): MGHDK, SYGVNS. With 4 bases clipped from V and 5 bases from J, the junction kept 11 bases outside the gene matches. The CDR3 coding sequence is TGTGCCAGCAGTGTTCCGGGACTAGCGGGCCTCGGGGAGACCCAGTACTTC. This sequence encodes CASSVPGLAGLGETQYF.

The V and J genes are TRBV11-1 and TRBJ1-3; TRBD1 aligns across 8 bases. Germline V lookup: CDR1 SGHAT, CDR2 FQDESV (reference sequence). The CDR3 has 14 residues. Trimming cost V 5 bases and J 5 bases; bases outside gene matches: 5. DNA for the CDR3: TGTGCCAGCAGCCCGACAGGGGTCAGAAACACCATATATTTT. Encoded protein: CASSPTGVRNTIYF.

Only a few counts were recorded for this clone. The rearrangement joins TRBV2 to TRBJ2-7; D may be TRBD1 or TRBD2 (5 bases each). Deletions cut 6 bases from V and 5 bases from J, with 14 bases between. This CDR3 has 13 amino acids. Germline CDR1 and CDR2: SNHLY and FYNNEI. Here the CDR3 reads CASRWGPTDEQYF. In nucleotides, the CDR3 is TGTGCCAGCAGGTGGGGACCTACGGACGAGCAGTACTTC.

CDR3: CASKAGVNTGELFF. The CDR3 nucleotides are TGCGCCAGCAAGGCGGGGGTGAACACCGGGGAGCTGTTTTTT. The chain employs TRBV10-1 and TRBJ2-2; 7 nucleotides match TRBD2. The CDR3 loop spans 14 amino acids. The germline CDR1 and CDR2 sequences are WNHNN and SYGVQD (reference sequence). V dropped 7 bases and J dropped 1; count of bases not matched to a gene: 3.

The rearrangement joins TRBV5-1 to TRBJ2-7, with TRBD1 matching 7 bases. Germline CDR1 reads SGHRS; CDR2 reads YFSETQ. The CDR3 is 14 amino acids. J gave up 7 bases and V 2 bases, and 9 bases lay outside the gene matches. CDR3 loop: CASSFTQGLGEQYF. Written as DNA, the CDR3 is TGCGCCAGCAGCTTTACACAGGGGTTAGGGGAGCAGTACTTC.

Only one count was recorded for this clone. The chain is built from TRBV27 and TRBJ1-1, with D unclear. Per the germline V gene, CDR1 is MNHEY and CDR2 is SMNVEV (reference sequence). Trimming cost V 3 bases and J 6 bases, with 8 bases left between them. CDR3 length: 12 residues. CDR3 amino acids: CASSFLGAEAFF. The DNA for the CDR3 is TGTGCCAGCAGTTTTCTTGGCGCTGAAGCTTTCTTT.

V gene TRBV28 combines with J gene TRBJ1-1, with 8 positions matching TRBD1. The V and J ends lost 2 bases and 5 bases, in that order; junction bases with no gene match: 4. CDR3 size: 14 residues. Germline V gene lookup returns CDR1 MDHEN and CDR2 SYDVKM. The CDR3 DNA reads TGTGCCAGCAGTTTAGGGACAGGAGGGACTGAAGCTTTCTTT. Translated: CASSLGTGGTEAFF.

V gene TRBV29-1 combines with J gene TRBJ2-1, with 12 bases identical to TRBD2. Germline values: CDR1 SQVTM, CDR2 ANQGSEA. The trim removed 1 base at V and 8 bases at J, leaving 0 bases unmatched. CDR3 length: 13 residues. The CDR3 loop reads CSVEGLAGDEQFF. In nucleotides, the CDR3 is TGCAGCGTTGAAGGACTAGCGGGAGATGAGCAGTTCTTC.

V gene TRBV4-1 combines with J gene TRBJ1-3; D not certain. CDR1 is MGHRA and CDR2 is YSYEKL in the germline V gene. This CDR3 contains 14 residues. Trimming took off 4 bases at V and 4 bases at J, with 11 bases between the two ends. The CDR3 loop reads CASSRTYVGNTIYF. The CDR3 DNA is TGCGCCAGCAGCCGGACCTATGTAGGAAACACCATATATTTT.

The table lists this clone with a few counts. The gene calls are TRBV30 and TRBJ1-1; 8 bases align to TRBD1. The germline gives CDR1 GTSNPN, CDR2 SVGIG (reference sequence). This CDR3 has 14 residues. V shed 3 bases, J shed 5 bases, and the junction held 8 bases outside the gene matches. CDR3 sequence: CAWRGTGRRTEAFF. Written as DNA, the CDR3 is TGTGCCTGGAGGGGGACAGGTAGGAGAACTGAAGCTTTCTTT.

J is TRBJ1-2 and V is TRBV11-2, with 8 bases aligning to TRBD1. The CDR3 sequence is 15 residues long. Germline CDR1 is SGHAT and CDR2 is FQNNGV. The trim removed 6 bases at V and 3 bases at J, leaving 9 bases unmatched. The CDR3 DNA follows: TGTGCCAGCAGTCATACAGGGGGGCACGACTATGGCTACACCTTC. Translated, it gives CASSHTGGHDYGYTF.

The chain's CDR3 is CACIEGADTGELFF. The CDR3 DNA sequence: TGTGCCTGCATAGAGGGGGCGGACACCGGGGAGCTGTTTTTT. V is TRBV30 and J is TRBJ2-2; TRBD1 agrees at 7 bases. The trim removed 6 bases at V and 3 bases at J, leaving 7 bases unmatched. This CDR3 is 14 amino acids long. Germline V gene sequence: CDR1 GTSNPN, CDR2 SVGIG (reference sequence). Based on the CDR3 plus reference TRBV30 and TRBJ2-2, the full variable domain is SQTIHQWPATLVQPVGSPLSLECTVEGTSNPNLYWYRQAAGRGLQLLFYSVGIGQISSEVPQNLSASRPQDRQFILSSKKLLLSDSGFYLCACIEGADTGELFFGEGSRLTVL.

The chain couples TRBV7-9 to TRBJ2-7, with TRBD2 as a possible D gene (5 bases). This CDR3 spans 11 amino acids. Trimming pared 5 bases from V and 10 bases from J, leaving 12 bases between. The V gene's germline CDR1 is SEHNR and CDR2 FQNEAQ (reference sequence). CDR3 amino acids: CASSHGLYQYF. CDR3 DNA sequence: TGTGCCAGCAGCCATGGACTCTACCAGTACTTC.

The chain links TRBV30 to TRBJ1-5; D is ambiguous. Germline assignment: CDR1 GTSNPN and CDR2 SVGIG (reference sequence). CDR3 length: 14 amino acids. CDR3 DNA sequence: TGTGCTTATCGACTGGCCTATAGCAATCAGCCCCAGCATTTT. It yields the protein CAYRLAYSNQPQHF.

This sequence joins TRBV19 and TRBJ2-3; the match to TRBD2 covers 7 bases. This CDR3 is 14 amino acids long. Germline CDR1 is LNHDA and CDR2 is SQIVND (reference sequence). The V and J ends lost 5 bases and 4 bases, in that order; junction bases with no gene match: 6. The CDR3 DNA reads TGTGCCAGTAGTCCGGGACTAACCTCAGATACGCAGTATTTT. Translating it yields CASSPGLTSDTQYF. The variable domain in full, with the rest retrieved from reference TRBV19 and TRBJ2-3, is DGGITQSPKYLFRKEGQNVTLSCEQNLNHDAMYWYRQDPGQGLRLIYYSQIVNDFQKGDIAEGYSVSREKKESFPLTVTSAQKNPTAFYLCASSPGLTSDTQYFGPGTRLTVL.

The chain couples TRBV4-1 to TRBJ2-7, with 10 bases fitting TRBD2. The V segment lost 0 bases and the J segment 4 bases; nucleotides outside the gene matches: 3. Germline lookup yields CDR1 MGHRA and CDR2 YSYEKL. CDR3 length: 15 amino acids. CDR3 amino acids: CASSQDSSGRYEQYF. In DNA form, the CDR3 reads TGCGCCAGCAGCCAAGATTCTAGCGGGAGATACGAGCAGTACTTC.

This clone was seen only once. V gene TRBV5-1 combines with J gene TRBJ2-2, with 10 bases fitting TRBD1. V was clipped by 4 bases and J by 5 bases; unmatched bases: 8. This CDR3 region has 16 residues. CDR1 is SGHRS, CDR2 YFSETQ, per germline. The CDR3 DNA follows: TGCGCCAGCAGCCCGCCGGGACAGGGGTTTACCGGGGAGCTGTTTTTT. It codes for CASSPPGQGFTGELFF.

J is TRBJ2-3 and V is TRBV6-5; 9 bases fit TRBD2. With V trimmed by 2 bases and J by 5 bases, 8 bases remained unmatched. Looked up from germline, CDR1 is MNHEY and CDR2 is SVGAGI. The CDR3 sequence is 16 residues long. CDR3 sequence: CASSYGLAGRGDTQYF. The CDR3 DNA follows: TGTGCCAGCAGTTACGGGCTAGCGGGAAGGGGAGATACGCAGTATTTT.

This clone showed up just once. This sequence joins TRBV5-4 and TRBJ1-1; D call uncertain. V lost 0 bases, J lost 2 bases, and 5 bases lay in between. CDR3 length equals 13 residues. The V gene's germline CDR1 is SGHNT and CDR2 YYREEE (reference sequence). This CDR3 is CASSLDRNTEAFF. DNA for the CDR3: TGTGCCAGCAGCTTGGACAGAAACACTGAAGCTTTCTTT.

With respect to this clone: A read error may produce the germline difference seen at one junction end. The CDR3 reads CASSQEDRGNAGELFF. The CDR3 region has the DNA TGCGCCAGCAGCCAGGAAGACAGGGGGAACGCCGGGGAGCTGTTTTTT. J is TRBJ2-2 and V is TRBV4-1, with 9 bases matching TRBD1. CDR3 length equals 16 residues. Germline lookup yields CDR1 MGHRA and CDR2 YSYEKL.

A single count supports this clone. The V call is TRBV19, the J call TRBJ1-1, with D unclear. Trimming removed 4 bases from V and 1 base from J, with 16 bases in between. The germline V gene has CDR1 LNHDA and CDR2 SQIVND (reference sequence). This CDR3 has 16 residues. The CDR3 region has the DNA TGTGCCAGTAGTACCCCTCCCCGGGCCGCGAACACTGAAGCTTTCTTT. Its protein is CASSTPPRAANTEAFF.

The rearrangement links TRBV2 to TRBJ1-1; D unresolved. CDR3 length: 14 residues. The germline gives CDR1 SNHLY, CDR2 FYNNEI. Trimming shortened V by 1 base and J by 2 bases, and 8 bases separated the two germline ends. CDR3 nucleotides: TGTGCCAGCAGTGAAGGGGGAGAAAACACTGAAGCTTTCTTT. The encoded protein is CASSEGGENTEAFF.